Listed here are 27 T cell receptor beta chains from one sample, sequenced in a study of OX40 agonist ivuxolimab in advanced cancers. Generated by immunoSEQ multiplex PCR, the TCRdb table keeps only in-frame clones and is missing some. The data show about 58,000 clones, approximately 82% seen once. Material: CD4+ or CD8+ T cells sorted from blood, obtained in a trial of the OX40 agonist ivuxolimab. All receptors come from an adult with an advanced solid tumor such as melanoma, head and neck, liver or kidney cancer.

This chain links TRBV29-1 with TRBJ1-4, with 9 bases that match TRBD1. J gave up 2 bases and V 4 bases, and 8 bases lay outside the gene matches. Germline V gene sequence: CDR1 SQVTM, CDR2 ANQGSEA. The CDR3 is 16 residues long. The CDR3, as DNA: TGCAGCGTTGCAAAGGGACAGGGTTCGACTAATGAAAAACTGTTTTTT. It codes for CSVAKGQGSTNEKLFF.

V and J are TRBV5-8 and TRBJ1-1; D gene unclear. Germline CDR1 reads SGHTS; CDR2 reads YDEGEE. V dropped 2 bases and J dropped 0 bases, with 5 bases sitting between them. This CDR3 comprises 13 residues. CDR3 DNA sequence: TGTGCCAGCAGCTTATCCCTGAACACTGAAGCTTTCTTT. Its translation: CASSLSLNTEAFF.

The chain is built from TRBV6-1 and TRBJ2-2; D not resolved. V was shortened by 4 bases and J by 2 bases, with 5 bases between the two germline ends. The germline V gene encodes CDR1 MNHNS and CDR2 SASEGT. The CDR3 runs to 13 residues. The DNA of the CDR3 is TGTGCCAGCAGTGCCGTTAACACCGGGGAGCTGTTTTTT. This encodes CASSAVNTGELFF.

This chain connects TRBV16 to TRBJ2-5; either TRBD1 or TRBD2 may supply D (5 bases each). Germline V CDR1 and CDR2: KGHSY, FQNENV. V was pared by 5 bases and J by 0 bases, with 7 bases between. The CDR3 consists of 13 residues. This chain's CDR3 is CASSGTDQETQYF. Here the CDR3 DNA reads TGTGCCAGCAGCGGGACGGACCAAGAGACCCAGTACTTC.

The genes are TRBV6-1 and TRBJ1-2; maybe TRBD1 (6 bases). This CDR3 has 14 residues. In germline, CDR1 is MNHNS, CDR2 SASEGT. Deletions cut 5 bases from V and 4 bases from J, with 14 bases between. CDR3 loop: CASSLRGVGYGYTF. The DNA for the CDR3 is TGTGCCAGCAGTTTAAGGGGGGTGGGCTATGGCTACACCTTC.

Judged by abundance, this clone is medium-sized. V and J are TRBV6-5 and TRBJ1-2; TRBD1 might be the D (5 bases). Germline lookup yields CDR1 MNHEY and CDR2 SVGAGI. V shed 3 bases and J shed 5 bases, with 13 bases lying between them. CDR3 length: 14 amino acids. The CDR3 sequence is CASSYLQGLYGYTF. The DNA for the CDR3 is TGTGCCAGCAGTTATCTCCAGGGTTTATATGGCTACACCTTC.

The J gene is TRBJ1-5, the V gene TRBV19; 8 bases line up with TRBD1. The trim removed 5 bases at V and 5 bases at J, leaving 8 bases unmatched. CDR3 length equals 15 residues. Germline V lookup: CDR1 LNHDA, CDR2 SQIVND (reference sequence). The CDR3 DNA reads TGTGCCAGTAGTCCCGACAGGGGCGGGGATCAGCCCCAGCATTTT. This codes for CASSPDRGGDQPQHF.

This clone was seen just once. The rearrangement joins TRBV5-1 to TRBJ2-3; no reliable D call. The germline CDR1 and CDR2 sequences are SGHRS and YFSETQ. The CDR3 consists of 16 residues. The ends were cut back, 0 bases at V and 0 bases at J, with 11 bases in the middle. The CDR3, as DNA: TGCGCCAGCAGCTTGGCCGCCGGAACTAGCACAGATACGCAGTATTTT. Translated, it gives CASSLAAGTSTDTQYF.

This chain uses TRBV6-6 with TRBJ1-1; D is possibly TRBD1 (5 bases). The CDR3 spans 16 residues. Trimming shortened V by 6 bases and J by 0 bases, and 17 bases separated the two germline ends. Per the germline V gene, CDR1 is MNHNY and CDR2 is SVGAGI (reference sequence). The CDR3 DNA is TGTGCCAGCAGGGCAGGGCACTTTGGCGTGAACACTGAAGCTTTCTTT. This translates into CASRAGHFGVNTEAFF.

CDR3 amino acids: CASTRTSGGEYNEQFF. The CDR3 region has the DNA TGTGCCAGTACCAGGACTAGCGGGGGCGAGTACAATGAGCAGTTCTTC. The chain employs TRBV19 and TRBJ2-1; 13 nucleotides match TRBD2. Germline V gene sequence: CDR1 LNHDA, CDR2 SQIVND (reference sequence). The CDR3 is 16 residues long. The V and J ends lost 7 bases and 4 bases, in that order; junction bases with no gene match: 7. The complete variable domain, with remaining parts taken from reference TRBV19 and TRBJ2-1, reads DGGITQSPKYLFRKEGQNVTLSCEQNLNHDAMYWYRQDPGQGLRLIYYSQIVNDFQKGDIAEGYSVSREKKESFPLTVTSAQKNPTAFYLCASTRTSGGEYNEQFFGPGTRLTVL.

This chain joins TRBV29-1 and TRBJ2-3, with TRBD2 as a possible D gene (5 bases). Per the germline V gene, CDR1 is SQVTM and CDR2 is ANQGSEA. This CDR3 region has 15 residues. V was clipped by 0 bases and J by 0 bases, with 10 bases between them. The CDR3 sequence is CSVEDWTGSTDTQYF. CDR3 in DNA: TGCAGCGTTGAAGATTGGACGGGGAGCACAGATACGCAGTATTTT.

V gene TRBV7-3 combines with J gene TRBJ2-7; TRBD2 matches at 12 bases. Trimming cost V 5 bases and J 6 bases; bases outside gene matches: 8. Per germline, CDR1 SGHTA and CDR2 FQGTGA. This CDR3 is built from 15 residues. This CDR3 reads CASSGTLGLAGEQYF. The CDR3 bases are TGTGCCAGCAGCGGAACCCTGGGACTAGCGGGCGAGCAGTACTTC.

The rearrangement joins TRBV29-1 to TRBJ1-3, with a tentative D call TRBD1 (6 bases). Germline V CDR1 and CDR2: SQVTM, ANQGSEA. This CDR3 has 14 amino acids. Trimming took 5 bases from V and 0 from J, leaving 11 bases between them. In DNA, the CDR3 is TGCAGCGTTTCGCTGACAGGCTCTGGAAACACCATATATTTT. This translates into CSVSLTGSGNTIYF.

J is TRBJ1-1 and V is TRBV19, with D unclear. CDR3 length: 13 residues. Trimming took off 8 bases at V and 5 bases at J, with 15 bases between the two ends. The germline CDR1 and CDR2 sequences are LNHDA and SQIVND (reference sequence). CDR3 nucleotide sequence: TGTGCCAGTCGAGACATCCTGGGGACTGAAGCTTTCTTT. Protein product: CASRDILGTEAFF.

This rearrangement joins TRBV29-1 to TRBJ1-1; TRBD1 matches at 12 bases. J gave up 2 bases and V 4 bases, and 2 bases lay outside the gene matches. This CDR3 has 14 amino acids. Per germline, CDR1 SQVTM and CDR2 ANQGSEA. Written as DNA, the CDR3 is TGCAGCGTTGTGGGGACAGGGGGCAACACTGAAGCTTTCTTT. It yields the protein CSVVGTGGNTEAFF.

There are a few counts of this clone. This chain links TRBV6-8 with TRBJ2-5; the D gene is possibly TRBD2 (6 bases). The V gene lost 10 bases and the J gene lost 3 bases, with 15 bases spanning the gap. This CDR3 contains 13 residues. Germline loops: CDR1 MNHGY, CDR2 SAAAGT. CDR3 nucleotides: TGTGCCACCCGGTCTAGCGAGGAAGAGACCCAGTACTTC. Translation: CATRSSEEETQYF.

V usage is TRBV6-5 and J usage is TRBJ1-3; no firm D call. Germline CDR1 and CDR2: MNHEY and SVGAGI. CDR3 length equals 15 residues. V was shortened by 6 bases and J by 0 bases, with 12 bases between the two germline ends. CDR3 protein: CASRLGPLSGNTIYF. The CDR3 coding sequence is TGTGCCAGCAGACTTGGACCGCTCTCTGGAAACACCATATATTTT.

The rearrangement joins TRBV6-5 to TRBJ1-4, with a tentative D call TRBD1 (5 bases). The V and J ends lost 0 bases and 6 bases respectively, with 11 bases between them. This CDR3 has 15 amino acids. Germline-derived CDR1 and CDR2 are MNHEY and SVGAGI. DNA of the CDR3: TGTGCCAGCAGTTACTCGAGTCAGGGCGATGAAAAACTGTTTTTT. Amino acid sequence: CASSYSSQGDEKLFF.

This clone has just a few counts. The chain recombines TRBV7-2 with TRBJ1-2, with 8 positions matching TRBD1. The V gene's germline CDR1 is SGHTA and CDR2 FQGNSA. The V segment lost 2 bases and the J segment 5 bases; nucleotides outside the gene matches: 10. The CDR3 is 16 residues long. CDR3 coding DNA: TGTGCCAGCAGCTTATACTCCCAGGGGACAGGTTATGGCTACACCTTC. Encoded protein: CASSLYSQGTGYGYTF.

The chain employs TRBV10-3 and TRBJ1-1; the D gene is possibly TRBD1 (6 bases). The ends were cut back, 6 bases at V and 6 bases at J, with 14 bases in the middle. The CDR3 consists of 13 residues. Germline values: CDR1 ENHRY, CDR2 SYGVKD. CDR3 residues: CAISPRGEAEAFF. CDR3 sequence (DNA): TGTGCCATCAGCCCGAGGGGGGAGGCTGAAGCTTTCTTT.

The J gene is TRBJ1-2, the V gene TRBV11-2, with D perhaps matching TRBD1 (6 bases). The germline gives CDR1 SGHAT, CDR2 FQNNGV. V dropped 5 bases and J dropped 9 bases, with 16 bases sitting between them. There are 13 residues in the CDR3. CDR3 sequence: CASSPGVGPSYTF. In DNA form, the CDR3 reads TGTGCCAGCAGCCCAGGGGTGGGGCCTAGCTACACCTTC.

CDR3 nucleotide sequence: TGTGCCAGCAGCTTAGTCCACGGGACAGGGACCAGTGGCTACACCTTC. Translated: CASSLVHGTGTSGYTF. J is TRBJ1-2 and V is TRBV7-8; 9 nucleotides align to TRBD1. This CDR3 contains 16 residues. Germline V gene data show CDR1 as SGHVS and CDR2 as FQNEAQ. V trimming: 1 base; J trimming: 7 bases; junction bases outside the gene matches: 10.

V and J are TRBV11-3 and TRBJ2-7; a possible D gene is TRBD1 (6 bases). The CDR3 sequence is 13 residues long. Trimming took 5 bases from V and 4 from J, leaving 12 bases between them. In germline, CDR1 is SGHNT, CDR2 YENEEA. The CDR3 sequence: CASSQGSMYEQYF. DNA of the CDR3: TGTGCCAGCAGCCAGGGGTCGATGTACGAGCAGTACTTC.

The chain couples TRBV18 to TRBJ2-1, with D possibly matching TRBD1 (6 bases). V was shortened by 5 bases and J by 5 bases, with 13 bases between the two germline ends. Germline values: CDR1 KGHSH, CDR2 LQKENI. The CDR3 has 14 residues. In DNA form, the CDR3 reads TGTGCCAGCTCAAGGAACAGGGATCACAATGAGCAGTTCTTC. This codes for CASSRNRDHNEQFF.

The chain recombines TRBV6-1 with TRBJ2-7, with 7 bases lining up with TRBD1. CDR1 and CDR2 (germline): MNHNS, SASEGT. Losses at the gene ends were 6 bases for V and 2 bases for J; bases not matched to a gene: 4. This CDR3 region has 13 residues. DNA for the CDR3: TGTGCCAGCAGAGGGGGCTTCGCCTACGAGCAGTACTTC. This sequence encodes CASRGGFAYEQYF.

V and J are TRBV7-6 and TRBJ1-4; D ambiguous. The CDR3 is 16 amino acids. V was trimmed by 1 base and J by 4 bases, leaving 13 bases between them. Germline V gives CDR1 SGHVS, CDR2 FNYEAQ. The CDR3 region is CASSLGVGRHNEKLFF. The CDR3, as DNA: TGTGCCAGCAGCTTAGGTGTAGGGAGGCATAATGAAAAACTGTTTTTT.

In its sample, this clone was seen a few times. The gene calls are TRBV7-2 and TRBJ1-3; 8 nucleotides align to TRBD1. V lost 5 bases and J lost 6; bases outside the gene matches: 9. This CDR3 comprises 15 residues. Germline V gene sequence: CDR1 SGHTA, CDR2 FQGNSA. The CDR3 nucleotides are TGTGCCAGCAGCCCTGACAGGGGTAGCGCAAACACCATATATTTT. Protein: CASSPDRGSANTIYF.